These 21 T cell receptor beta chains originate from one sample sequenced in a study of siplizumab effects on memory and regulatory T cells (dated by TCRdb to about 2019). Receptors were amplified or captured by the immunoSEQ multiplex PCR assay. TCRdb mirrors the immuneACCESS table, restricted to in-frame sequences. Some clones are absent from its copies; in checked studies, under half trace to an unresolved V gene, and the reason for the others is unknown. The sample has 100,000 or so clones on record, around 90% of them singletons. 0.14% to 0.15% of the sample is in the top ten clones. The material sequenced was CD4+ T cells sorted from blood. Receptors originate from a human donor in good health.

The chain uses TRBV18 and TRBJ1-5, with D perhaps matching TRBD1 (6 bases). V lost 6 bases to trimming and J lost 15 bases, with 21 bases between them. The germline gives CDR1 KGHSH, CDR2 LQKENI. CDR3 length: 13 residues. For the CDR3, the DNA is TGTGCCAGCTCCCAAGTTGACAGGACTGATCGGCATTTT. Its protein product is CASSQVDRTDRHF.

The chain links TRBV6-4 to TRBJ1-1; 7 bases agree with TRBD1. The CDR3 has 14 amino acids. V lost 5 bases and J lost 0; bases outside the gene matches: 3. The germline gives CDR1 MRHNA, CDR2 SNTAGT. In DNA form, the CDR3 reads TGTGCCAGCAGTCAGGACAGGATGAACACTGAAGCTTTCTTT. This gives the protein CASSQDRMNTEAFF.

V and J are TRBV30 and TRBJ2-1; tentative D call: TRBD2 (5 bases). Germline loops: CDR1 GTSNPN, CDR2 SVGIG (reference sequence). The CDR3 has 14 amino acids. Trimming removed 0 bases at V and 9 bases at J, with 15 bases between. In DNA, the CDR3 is TGTGCCTGGAGTGTATTGAGGGAGTTGGGTGAGCAGTTCTTC. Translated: CAWSVLRELGEQFF.

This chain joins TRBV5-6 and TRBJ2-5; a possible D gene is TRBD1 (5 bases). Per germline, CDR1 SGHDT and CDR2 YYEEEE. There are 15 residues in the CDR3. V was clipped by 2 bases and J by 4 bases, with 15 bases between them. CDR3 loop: CASSFRTPLRETQYF. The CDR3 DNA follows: TGTGCCAGCAGCTTTAGGACACCTCTCCGAGAGACCCAGTACTTC.

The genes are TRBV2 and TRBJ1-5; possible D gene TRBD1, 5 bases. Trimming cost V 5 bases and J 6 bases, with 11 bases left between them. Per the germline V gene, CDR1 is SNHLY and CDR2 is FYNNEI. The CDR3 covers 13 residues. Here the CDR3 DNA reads TGTGCCAGCAGTCAAGGGGTGGCTCAGCCCCAGCATTTT. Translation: CASSQGVAQPQHF. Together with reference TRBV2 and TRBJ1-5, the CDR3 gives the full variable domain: EPEVTQTPSHQVTQMGQEVILRCVPISNHLYFYWYRQILGQKVEFLVSFYNNEISEKSEIFDDQFSVERPDGSNFTLKIRSTKLEDSAMYFCASSQGVAQPQHFGDGTRLSIL.

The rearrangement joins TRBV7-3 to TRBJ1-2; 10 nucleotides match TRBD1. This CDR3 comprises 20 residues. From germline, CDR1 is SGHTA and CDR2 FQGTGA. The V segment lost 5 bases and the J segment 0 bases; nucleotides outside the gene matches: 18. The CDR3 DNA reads TGTGCCAGCAGCGGAAGGGTGGGGGACAGGGGAAGATACCCTAACTATGGCTACACCTTC. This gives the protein CASSGRVGDRGRYPNYGYTF. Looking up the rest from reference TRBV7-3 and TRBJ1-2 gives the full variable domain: GAGVSQTPSNKVTEKGKYVELRCDPISGHTALYWYRQSLGQGPEFLIYFQGTGAADDSGLPNDRFFAVRPEGSVSTLKIQRTERGDSAVYLCASSGRVGDRGRYPNYGYTFGSGTRLTVV.

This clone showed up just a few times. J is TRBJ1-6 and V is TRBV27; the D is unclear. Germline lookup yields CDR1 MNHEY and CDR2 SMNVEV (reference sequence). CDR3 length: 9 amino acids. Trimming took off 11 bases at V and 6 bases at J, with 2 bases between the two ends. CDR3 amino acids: CAGNSPLHF. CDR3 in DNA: TGTGCCGGTAATTCACCCCTCCACTTT.

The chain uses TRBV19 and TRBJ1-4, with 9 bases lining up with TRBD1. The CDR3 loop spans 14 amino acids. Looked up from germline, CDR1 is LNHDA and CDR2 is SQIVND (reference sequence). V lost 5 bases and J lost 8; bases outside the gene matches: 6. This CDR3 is CASSHRTGVEKLFF. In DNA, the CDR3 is TGTGCCAGTAGTCACCGGACAGGGGTAGAAAAACTGTTTTTT.

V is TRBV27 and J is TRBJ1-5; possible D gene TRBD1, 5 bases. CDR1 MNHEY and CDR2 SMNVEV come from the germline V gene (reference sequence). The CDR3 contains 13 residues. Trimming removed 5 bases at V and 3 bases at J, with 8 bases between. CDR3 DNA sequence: TGTGCCAGCAGTCGGGACTTCAATCAGCCCCAGCATTTT. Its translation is CASSRDFNQPQHF.

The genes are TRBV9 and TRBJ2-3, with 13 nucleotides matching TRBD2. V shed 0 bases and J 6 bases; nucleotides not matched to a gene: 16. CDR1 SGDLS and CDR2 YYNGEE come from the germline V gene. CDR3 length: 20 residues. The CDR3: CASSVAFGLGLAGTPDTQYF. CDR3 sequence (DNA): TGTGCCAGCAGCGTAGCTTTTGGGTTGGGACTAGCGGGGACTCCGGATACGCAGTATTTT.

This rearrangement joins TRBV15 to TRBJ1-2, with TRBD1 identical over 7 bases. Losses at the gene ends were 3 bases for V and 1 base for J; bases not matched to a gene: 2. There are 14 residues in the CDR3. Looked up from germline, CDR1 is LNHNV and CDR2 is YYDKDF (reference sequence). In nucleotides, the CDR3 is TGTGCCACCAGCAGTCGACAGGGTAACTATGGCTACACCTTC. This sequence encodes CATSSRQGNYGYTF.

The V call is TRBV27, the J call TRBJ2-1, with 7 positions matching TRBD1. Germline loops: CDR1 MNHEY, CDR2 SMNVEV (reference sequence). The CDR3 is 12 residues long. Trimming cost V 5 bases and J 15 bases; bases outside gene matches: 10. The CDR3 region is CASSQLTGVRFF. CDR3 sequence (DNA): TGTGCCAGCAGTCAACTAACAGGGGTTCGGTTCTTC.

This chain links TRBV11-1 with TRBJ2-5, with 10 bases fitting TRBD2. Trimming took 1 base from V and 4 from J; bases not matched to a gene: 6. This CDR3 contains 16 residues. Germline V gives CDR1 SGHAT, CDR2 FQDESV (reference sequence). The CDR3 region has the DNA TGTGCCAGCAGCTTAGACGAGCGGGGGGGCGTAGAGACCCAGTACTTC. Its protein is CASSLDERGGVETQYF.

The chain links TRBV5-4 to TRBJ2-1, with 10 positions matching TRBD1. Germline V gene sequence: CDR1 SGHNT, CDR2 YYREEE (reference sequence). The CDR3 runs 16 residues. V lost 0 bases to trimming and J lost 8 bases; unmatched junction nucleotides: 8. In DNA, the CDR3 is TGTGCCAGCAGCTTGGCTTCGGACAGGGGGAGCGATGAGCAGTTCTTC. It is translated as CASSLASDRGSDEQFF.

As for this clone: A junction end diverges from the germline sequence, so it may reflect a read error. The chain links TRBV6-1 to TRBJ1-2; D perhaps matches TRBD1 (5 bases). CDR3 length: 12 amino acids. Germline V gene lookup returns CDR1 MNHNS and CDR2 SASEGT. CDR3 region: CASSEAWTTLNF. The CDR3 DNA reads TGTGCCAGCAGTGAAGCATGGACAACCTTGAACTTC.

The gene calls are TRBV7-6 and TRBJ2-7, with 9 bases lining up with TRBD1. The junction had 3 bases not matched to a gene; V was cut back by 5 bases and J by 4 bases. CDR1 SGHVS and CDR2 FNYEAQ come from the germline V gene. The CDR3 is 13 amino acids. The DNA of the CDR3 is TGTGCCAGCAGCCCGGGACAGGGATACGAGCAGTACTTC. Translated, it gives CASSPGQGYEQYF.

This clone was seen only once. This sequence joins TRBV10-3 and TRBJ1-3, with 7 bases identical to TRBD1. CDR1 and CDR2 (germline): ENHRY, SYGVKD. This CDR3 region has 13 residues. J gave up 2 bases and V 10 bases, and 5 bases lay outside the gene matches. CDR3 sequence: CATTDRPGNTIYF. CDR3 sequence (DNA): TGTGCCACCACGGACAGGCCTGGAAACACCATATATTTT.

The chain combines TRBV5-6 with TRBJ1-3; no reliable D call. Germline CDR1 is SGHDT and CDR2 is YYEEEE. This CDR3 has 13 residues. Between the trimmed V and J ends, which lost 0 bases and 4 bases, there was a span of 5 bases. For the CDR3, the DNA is TGTGCCAGCAGCTTGGTACAAGGAAACACCATATATTTT. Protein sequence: CASSLVQGNTIYF.

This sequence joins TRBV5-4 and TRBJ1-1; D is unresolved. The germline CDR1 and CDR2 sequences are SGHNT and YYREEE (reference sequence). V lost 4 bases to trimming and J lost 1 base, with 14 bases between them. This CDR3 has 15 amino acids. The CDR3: CASSPPSGANTEAFF. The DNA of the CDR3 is TGTGCCAGCAGCCCGCCGAGTGGTGCGAACACTGAAGCTTTCTTT.

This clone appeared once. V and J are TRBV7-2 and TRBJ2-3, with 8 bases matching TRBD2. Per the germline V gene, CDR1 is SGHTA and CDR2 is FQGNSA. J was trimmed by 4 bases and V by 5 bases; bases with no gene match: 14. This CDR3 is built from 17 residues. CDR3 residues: CASSDRLFSGVADTQYF. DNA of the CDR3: TGTGCCAGCAGCGACCGCCTCTTTAGCGGGGTTGCAGATACGCAGTATTTT.

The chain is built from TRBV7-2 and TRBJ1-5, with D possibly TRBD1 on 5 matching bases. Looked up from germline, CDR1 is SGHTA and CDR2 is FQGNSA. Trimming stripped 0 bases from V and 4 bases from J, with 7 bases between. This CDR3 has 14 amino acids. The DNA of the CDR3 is TGTGCCAGCAGCTTAGCCGACAGAAATCAGCCCCAGCATTTT. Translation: CASSLADRNQPQHF. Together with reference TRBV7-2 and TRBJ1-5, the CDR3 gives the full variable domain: GAGVSQSPSNKVTEKGKDVELRCDPISGHTALYWYRQSLGQGLEFLIYFQGNSAPDKSGLPSDRFSAERTGGSVSTLTIQRTQQEDSAVYLCASSLADRNQPQHFGDGTRLSIL.